This T cell receptor (beta chain) originates from a study of blood T cell repertoires in COVID-19. About the study: Sites across the United States, Italy and Spain contributed samples from acute and convalescent COVID-19. PBMCs, B-cell-depleted T cells, or T cells were the source of the cDNA or gDNA that made up the material.

Only one count was recorded for this clone. Germline loops: CDR1 LNHDA, CDR2 SQIVND (reference sequence). The CDR3 consists of 12 residues. V lost 6 bases and J lost 3, with 9 bases in between. Produced via immunoSEQ multiplex PCR; TCRdb's table is partial and in-frame only. Counted here are approximately 90,000 clones, about 90% occurring once; the ten biggest clones make up around 7.4%. Sequences were obtained from peripheral blood. The chain joins TRBV19 to TRBJ2-7; D may be TRBD1 (6 bases). This receptor was taken from a human donor with acute or convalescent COVID-19. The donor label of this sample is uncertain. As DNA, the CDR3 is TGTGCCAGTAGCCTACAGGGCTACGAGCAGTACTTC. Amino acids: CASSLQGYEQYF.